This passage covers 5 T cell receptor beta chains from one sample sequenced in a study of PD-1 blockade in classical Hodgkin lymphoma (dated by TCRdb to 2020 to 2022). The sample's time point label, decoded: cycle 4 day 1 (C4D1), after less than 7 weeks of nivolumab. Every trial patient had relapsed after autologous stem cell transplantation, and cohorts A, B and C differed in prior brentuximab vedotin exposure. CD4+ T cells were purified from thawed PBMCs by magnetic negative selection with a Miltenyi CD4+ T cell isolation kit. Library generation was performed with the immunoSEQ multiplex PCR assay. The immuneACCESS repertoire file appears here via TCRdb, limited to in-frame rearrangements. These files lack a portion of the clones; in checked studies, under half of the deficit traces to unresolved V genes, and the cause of the others is not known. This sample comprises fewer than 35,000 clones, about 86% of them detected only once. Of the sample, approximately 0.82% falls within the top ten clones.

The sequencing here drew on CD4+ T cells from blood, taken before the fourth cycle of nivolumab. The receptors stem from a human donor with classical Hodgkin lymphoma.

The chain recombines TRBV10-2 with TRBJ1-2, with D maybe TRBD1 (6 bases). V was trimmed by 9 bases and J by 2 bases, leaving 13 bases between them. CDR1 WSHSY and CDR2 SAAADI come from the germline V gene. CDR3 length equals 13 residues. The CDR3 sequence is CARPGHKNYGYTF. CDR3 DNA sequence: TGCGCCAGACCGGGACACAAAAACTATGGCTACACCTTC.

The rearrangement links TRBV7-9 to TRBJ1-1; the match to TRBD1 covers 7 bases. There are 14 residues in the CDR3. Germline CDR1 reads SEHNR; CDR2 reads FQNEAQ (reference sequence). The trim removed 4 bases at V and 3 bases at J, leaving 5 bases unmatched. The CDR3 region has the DNA TGTGCCAGCAGCTGGGGACAGACGGACACTGAAGCTTTCTTT. Protein: CASSWGQTDTEAFF.

This clone was observed once. The V gene is TRBV7-6, the J gene TRBJ2-6, with unresolved D. This CDR3 contains 16 residues. Per germline, CDR1 SGHVS and CDR2 FNYEAQ. Trimming stripped 5 bases from V and 0 bases from J, with 11 bases between. The CDR3 nucleotides are TGTGCCAGCAGCCCAGGATGGTCCTCTGGGGCCAACGTCCTGACTTTC. It yields the protein CASSPGWSSGANVLTF. Based on the CDR3 plus reference TRBV7-6 and TRBJ2-6, the full variable domain is GAGVSQSPRYKVTKRGQDVALRCDPISGHVSLYWYRQALGQGPEFLTYFNYEAQQDKSGLPNDRFSAERPEGSISTLTIQRTEQRDSAMYRCASSPGWSSGANVLTFGAGSRLTVL.

The chain has TRBV5-1 and TRBJ1-1; possibly TRBD1 for D (5 bases). Trimming stripped 3 bases from V and 1 base from J, with 10 bases between. Germline CDR1 reads SGHRS; CDR2 reads YFSETQ. The CDR3 covers 14 residues. The CDR3 sequence: CASSYATANTEAFF. The CDR3 DNA sequence: TGCGCCAGCAGCTACGCGACAGCGAACACTGAAGCTTTCTTT. The full variable domain, with the rest looked up from reference TRBV5-1 and TRBJ1-1, is KAGVTQTPRYLIKTRGQQVTLSCSPISGHRSVSWYQQTPGQGLQFLFEYFSETQRNKGNFPGRFSGRQFSNSRSEMNVSTLELGDSALYLCASSYATANTEAFFGQGTRLTVV.

This clone showed up just a few times. This chain links TRBV6-5 with TRBJ1-2, with a weak D call TRBD1 (6 bases). Germline assignment: CDR1 MNHEY and CDR2 SVGAGI. The CDR3 totals 15 residues. Trimming stripped 6 bases from V and 8 bases from J, with 22 bases between. CDR3 loop: CASREVGQVLGGYTF. The CDR3 nucleotides read TGTGCCAGCAGGGAGGTGGGACAAGTGCTCGGGGGCTACACCTTC.